Reported below is one T cell receptor (beta chain). What it binds is unknown. This entry is derived from a study of T cell responses to AZD1222 COVID-19 vaccine. General study points: Two doses of AZD1222 preceded a rise in Spike-specific TCR breadth and depth.

Here immunoSEQ multiplex PCR was the method, and the copy in TCRdb shows in-frame clones only, minus some. Of about 76,000 clones in the sample, approximately 88% were seen once. The CDR3 runs 13 residues. Deletions cut 5 bases from V and 1 base from J, with 8 bases between. Per the germline V gene, CDR1 is SNHLY and CDR2 is FYNNEI. The receptor was derived from an adult in good health. The rearrangement joins TRBV2 to TRBJ1-1, with D possibly being TRBD1 (5 bases). The input for sequencing was peripheral blood, taken on day 0 of MenACWY control vaccination. The CDR3 DNA follows: TGTGCCAGCAGTAGGGGATCGAACACTGAAGCTTTCTTT. Its translation: CASSRGSNTEAFF.